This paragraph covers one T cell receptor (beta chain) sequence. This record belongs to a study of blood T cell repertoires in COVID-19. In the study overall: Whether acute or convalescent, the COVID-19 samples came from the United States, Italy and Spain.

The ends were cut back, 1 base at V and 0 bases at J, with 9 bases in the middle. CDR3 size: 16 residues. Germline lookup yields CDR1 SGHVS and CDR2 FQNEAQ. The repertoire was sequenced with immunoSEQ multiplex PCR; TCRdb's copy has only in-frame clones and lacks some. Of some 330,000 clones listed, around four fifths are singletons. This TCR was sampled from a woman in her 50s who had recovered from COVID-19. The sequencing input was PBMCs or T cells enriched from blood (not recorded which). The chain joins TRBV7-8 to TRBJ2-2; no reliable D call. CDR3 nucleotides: TGTGCCAGCAGCTTAGTGGCTAGGACGAACACCGGGGAGCTGTTTTTT. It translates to CASSLVARTNTGELFF.